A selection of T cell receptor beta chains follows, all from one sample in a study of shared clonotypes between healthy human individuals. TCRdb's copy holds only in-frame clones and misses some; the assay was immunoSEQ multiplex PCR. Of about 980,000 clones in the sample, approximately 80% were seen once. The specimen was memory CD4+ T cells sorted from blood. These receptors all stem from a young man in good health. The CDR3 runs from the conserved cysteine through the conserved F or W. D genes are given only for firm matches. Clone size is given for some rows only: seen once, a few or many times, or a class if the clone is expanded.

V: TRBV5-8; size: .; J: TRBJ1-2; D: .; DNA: TGTGCCAGCAGCTTGGCCGACCTAAGCTACACCTTC; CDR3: CASSLADLSYTF
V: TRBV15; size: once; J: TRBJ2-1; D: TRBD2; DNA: TGTGCCACCAGAGAAACTAGCGGGTCCTACAATGAGCAGTTCTTC; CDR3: CATRETSGSYNEQFF
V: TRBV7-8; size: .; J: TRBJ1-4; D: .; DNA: TGTGCCAGCAGCTTAGGGGTTTTGGAAAAACTGTTTTTT; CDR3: CASSLGVLEKLFF
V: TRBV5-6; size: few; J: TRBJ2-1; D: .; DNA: TGTGCCAGTTCGCGAGGGGCGACGAATGAGCAGTTCTTC; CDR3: CASSRGATNEQFF
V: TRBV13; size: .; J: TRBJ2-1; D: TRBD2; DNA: TGTGCCAGCAGCTTAGAGCTAGCGGCTAATGAGCAGTTCTTC; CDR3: CASSLELAANEQFF
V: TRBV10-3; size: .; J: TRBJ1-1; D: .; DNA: TGTGCCATCAGTGAGTCGGAGACAGCGAACACTGAAGCTTTCTTT; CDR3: CAISESETANTEAFF
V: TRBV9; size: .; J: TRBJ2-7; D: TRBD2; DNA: TGTGCCAGCAGTCGTACTAGCGGGGGCGAAACCTACGAGCAGTACTTC; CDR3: CASSRTSGGETYEQYF
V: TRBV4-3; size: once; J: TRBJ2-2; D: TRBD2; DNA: TGCGCCAGCAGCCAAGTCATGTCGTCCATTTCGGGGGGGGCCGGGGAGCTGTTTTTT; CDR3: CASSQVMSSISGGAGELFF
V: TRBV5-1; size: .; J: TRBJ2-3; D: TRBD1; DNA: TGCGCCAGCAGCTTGGAACTGGACAGGACCACAGATACGCAGTATTTT; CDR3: CASSLELDRTTDTQYF
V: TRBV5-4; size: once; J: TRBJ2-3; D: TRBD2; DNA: TGTGCCAGCAGCTTGCAGGGTAGCGGGAGAGATACGCAGTATTTT; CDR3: CASSLQGSGRDTQYF
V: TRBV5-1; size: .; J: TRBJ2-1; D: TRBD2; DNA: TGCGCCAGCAGCCCGGGACTAGCGGGGTACAATGAGCAGTTCTTC; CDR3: CASSPGLAGYNEQFF
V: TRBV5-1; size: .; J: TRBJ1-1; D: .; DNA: TGCGCCAGCAGCTTGGCTTCGGGGGAGGGCACTGAAGCTTTCTTT; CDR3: CASSLASGEGTEAFF
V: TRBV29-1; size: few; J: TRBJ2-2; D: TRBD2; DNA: TGCAGCGTAGGGACTAGCCTGAACACCGGGGAGCTGTTTTTT; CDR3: CSVGTSLNTGELFF
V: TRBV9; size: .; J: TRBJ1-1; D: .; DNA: TGTGCCAGCAGCTTGACACAGGGTTATACTGAAGCTTTCTTT; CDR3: CASSLTQGYTEAFF
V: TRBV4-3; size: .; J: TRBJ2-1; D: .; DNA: TGCGCCAGCAGCCCCCTAAGAGATAACAATGAGCAGTTCTTC; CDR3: CASSPLRDNNEQFF
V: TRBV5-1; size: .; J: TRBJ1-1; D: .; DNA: TGCGCCAGCACCAAAACGGGGGGCGCAGGTAGGACTGAAGCTTTCTTT; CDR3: CASTKTGGAGRTEAFF
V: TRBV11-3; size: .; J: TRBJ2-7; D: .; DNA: TGTGCCAGCAGCTTGACTAGACGGGGGGAGCAGTACTTC; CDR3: CASSLTRRGEQYF
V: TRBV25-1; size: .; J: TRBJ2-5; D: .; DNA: TGTGCCAGCAGTGAAAACCGGGGGGCAGGTGAGACCCAGTACTTC; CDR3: CASSENRGAGETQYF
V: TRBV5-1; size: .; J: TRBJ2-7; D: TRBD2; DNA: TGCGCCAGCAGCCGGGGACTAGCGGGCCTCTCCTACGAGCAGTACTTC; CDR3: CASSRGLAGLSYEQYF
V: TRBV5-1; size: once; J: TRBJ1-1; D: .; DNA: TGCGCCAGCAGCTTGATGGGGATCTCGGCTGAAGCTTTCTTT; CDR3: CASSLMGISAEAFF
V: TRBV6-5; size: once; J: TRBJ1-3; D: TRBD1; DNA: TGTGCCAGCAGTTACTCGAACAGGGGGCAAAACACCATATATTTT; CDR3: CASSYSNRGQNTIYF
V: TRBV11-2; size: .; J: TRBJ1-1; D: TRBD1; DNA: TGTGCCAGCAGCTTAGATCTCAGGGGGACAGGGGAAGCTTTCTTT; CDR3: CASSLDLRGTGEAFF
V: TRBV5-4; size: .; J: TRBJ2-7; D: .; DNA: TGTGCCAGCAGCTTTGGCGGGTTTAGCTCCTACGAGCAGTACTTC; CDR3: CASSFGGFSSYEQYF
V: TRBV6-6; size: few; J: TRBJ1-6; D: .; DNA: TGTGCCAGCATTGATCGAGGGTATTCACCCCTCCACTTT; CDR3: CASIDRGYSPLHF
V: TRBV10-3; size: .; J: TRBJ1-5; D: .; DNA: TGTGCCATCAGTGAGTCGAGGGGTTGGCAGCCCCAGCATTTT; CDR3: CAISESRGWQPQHF
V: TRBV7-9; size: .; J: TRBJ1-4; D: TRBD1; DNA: TGTGCCAGCAGCCCGGGACAGGACCTGGGAAAACTGTTTTTT; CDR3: CASSPGQDLGKLFF
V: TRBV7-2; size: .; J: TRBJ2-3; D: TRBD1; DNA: TGTGCCAGCAGTATACAGGGGGGAGAGCAGTATTTT; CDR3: CASSIQGGEQYF
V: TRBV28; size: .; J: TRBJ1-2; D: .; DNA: TGTGCCAGCAGTTTATACCGGGTACGGGGCTACACCTTC; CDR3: CASSLYRVRGYTF
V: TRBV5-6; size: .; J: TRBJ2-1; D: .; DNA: TGTGCCAGCAGCTTGCGTACGGGTGGGGAGCAGTTCTTC; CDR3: CASSLRTGGEQFF
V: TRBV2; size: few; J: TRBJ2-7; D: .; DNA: TGTGCCAGCAGTGAAAAGCGCGAGCAGTACTTC; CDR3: CASSEKREQYF
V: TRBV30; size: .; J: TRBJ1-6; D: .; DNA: TGTGCCTGGGGCGGGACTTCAAGCTCCTATAATTCACCCCTCCACTTT; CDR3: CAWGGTSSSYNSPLHF
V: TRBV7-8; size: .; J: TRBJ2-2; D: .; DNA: TGTGCCAGCAGGTCCGGGACCCAAGCGAACACCGGGGAGCTGTTTTTT; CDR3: CASRSGTQANTGELFF
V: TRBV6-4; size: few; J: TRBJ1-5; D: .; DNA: TGTGCCAGCAGGTACTCGTATATTCAGCCCCAGCATTTT; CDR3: CASRYSYIQPQHF
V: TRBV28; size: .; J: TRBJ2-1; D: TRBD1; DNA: TGTGCCAGCAGTTTAAGGGACAGGGCCCCCTACAATGAGCAGTTCTTC; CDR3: CASSLRDRAPYNEQFF
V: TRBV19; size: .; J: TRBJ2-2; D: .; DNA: TGTGCCAGTAGTATGATGACTAGAGACACCGGGGAGCTGTTTTTT; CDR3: CASSMMTRDTGELFF
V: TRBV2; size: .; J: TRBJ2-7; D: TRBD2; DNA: TGTGCCAGCGGGGCGGGGGTTTCCTACGAGCAGTACTTC; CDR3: CASGAGVSYEQYF
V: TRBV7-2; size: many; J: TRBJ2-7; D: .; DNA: TGTGCCAGCAGCTCAGGGACCGGGTCCTACGAGCAGTACTTC; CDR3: CASSSGTGSYEQYF
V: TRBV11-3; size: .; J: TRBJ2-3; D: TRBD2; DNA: TGTGCCAGCAGCTTGGGGGGGAAAAACACAGATACGCAGTATTTT; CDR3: CASSLGGKNTDTQYF
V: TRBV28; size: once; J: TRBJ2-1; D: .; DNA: TGTGCCAGCAGTCTGACAGTCCCCAATGAGCAGTTCTTC; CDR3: CASSLTVPNEQFF
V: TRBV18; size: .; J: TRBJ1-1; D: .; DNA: TGTGCCAGCTCACCGGTCACCTTGAACACTGAAGCTTTCTTT; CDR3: CASSPVTLNTEAFF
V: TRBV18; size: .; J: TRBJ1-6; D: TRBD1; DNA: TGTGCCAGCTCACAGACAGGGGGCACTTCACCCCTCCACTTT; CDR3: CASSQTGGTSPLHF
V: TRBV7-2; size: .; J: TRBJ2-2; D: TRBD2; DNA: TGTGCCAGCAGCTCTCTAGCGGGAGTAACCGGGGAGCTGTTTTTT; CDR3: CASSSLAGVTGELFF
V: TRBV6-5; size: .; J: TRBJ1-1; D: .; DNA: TGTGCCAGCAGTTCCGGGGGTAGGGCTGAAGCTTTCTTT; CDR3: CASSSGGRAEAFF
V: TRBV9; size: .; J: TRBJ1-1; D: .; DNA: TGTGCCAGCACCGTGGGGCTCGGTATGAACACTGAAGCTTTCTTT; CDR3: CASTVGLGMNTEAFF
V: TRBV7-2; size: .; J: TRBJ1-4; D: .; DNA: TGTGCCAGCAGCTGGAGCGGAACTAATGAAAAACTGTTTTTT; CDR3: CASSWSGTNEKLFF
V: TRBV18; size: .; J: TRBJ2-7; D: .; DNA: TGTGCCAGCTCACCATACAACTACGAGCAGTACTTC; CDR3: CASSPYNYEQYF
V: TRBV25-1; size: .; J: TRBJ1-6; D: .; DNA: TGTGCCAGCAGTGAACGGGGAGGGGGGTATAATTCACCCCTCTACTTT; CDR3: CASSERGGGYNSPLYF